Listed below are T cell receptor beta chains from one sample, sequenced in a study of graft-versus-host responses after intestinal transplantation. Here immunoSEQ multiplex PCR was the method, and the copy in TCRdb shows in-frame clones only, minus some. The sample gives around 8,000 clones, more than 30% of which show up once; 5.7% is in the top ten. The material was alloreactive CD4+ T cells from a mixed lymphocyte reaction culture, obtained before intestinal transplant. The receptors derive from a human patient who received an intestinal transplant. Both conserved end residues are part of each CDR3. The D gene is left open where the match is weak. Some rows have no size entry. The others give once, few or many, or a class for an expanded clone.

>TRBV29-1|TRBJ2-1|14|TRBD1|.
TGCAGCGTTGAAGACAGGACAGGGGGCGTTGAGCAGTTCTTC
CSVEDRTGGVEQFF
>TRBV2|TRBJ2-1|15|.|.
TGTGCCAGCAGTAAACAGGGAAACTCCTACAATGAGCAGTTCTTC
CASSKQGNSYNEQFF
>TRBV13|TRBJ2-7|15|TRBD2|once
TGTGCCAGCAGTCATGGAACTAGCGGCTCCTACGAGCAGTACTTC
CASSHGTSGSYEQYF
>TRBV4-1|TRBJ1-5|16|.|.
TGCGCCAGCAGCCAAGATCCTGGGAGAAGCAATCAGCCCCAGCATTTT
CASSQDPGRSNQPQHF
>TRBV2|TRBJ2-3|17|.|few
TGTGCCAGCAGGAGTGGCCCTAGCTGGTCATACACAGATACGCAGTATTTT
CASRSGPSWSYTDTQYF
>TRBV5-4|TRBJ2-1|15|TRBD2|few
TGTGCCAGCAGGAAGGGACTAGCGAGCGTCAATGAGCAGTTCTTC
CASRKGLASVNEQFF
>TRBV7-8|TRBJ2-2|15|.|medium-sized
TGTGCCAGCAGCCTTTCAGGGGCTTACACCGGGGAGCTGTTTTTT
CASSLSGAYTGELFF
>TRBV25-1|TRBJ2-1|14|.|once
TGTGCCAGCAGTGAATTCGTCAGGGACAATGAGCAGTTCTTC
CASSEFVRDNEQFF
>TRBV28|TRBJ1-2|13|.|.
TGTGCCAGCAGAGAACAGCCTAACTATGGCTACACCTTC
CASREQPNYGYTF
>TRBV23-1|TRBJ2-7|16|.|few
TGCGCCAGCAGTGGGCAAGGCGGGCCGAGCTCCTACGAGCAGTACTTC
CASSGQGGPSSYEQYF
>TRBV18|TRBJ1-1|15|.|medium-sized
TGTGCCAGCTCACCGACAGCGATCCCTAACACTGAAGCTTTCTTT
CASSPTAIPNTEAFF
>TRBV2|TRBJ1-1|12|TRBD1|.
TGTGCCAGGACTTTTGGACAGGGTGAAGCTTTCTTT
CARTFGQGEAFF
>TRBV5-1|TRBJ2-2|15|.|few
TGCGCCAGCAGCCCGGGTAGGCTGGCCACCGGGGAGCTGTTTTTT
CASSPGRLATGELFF
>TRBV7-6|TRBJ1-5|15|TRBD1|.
TGTGCCAGCAGCTTAGAGACAGGGTTCAATCAGCCCCAGCATTTT
CASSLETGFNQPQHF
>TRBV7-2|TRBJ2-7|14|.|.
TGTGCCAGCAGCTTAGCACTTCCCAGGTACGAGCAGTACTTC
CASSLALPRYEQYF
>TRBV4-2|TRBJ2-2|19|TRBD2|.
TGTGCCAGCAGCCGAAACTCTATAAGCGGGAGAGGGAACACCGGGGAGCTGTTTTTT
CASSRNSISGRGNTGELFF
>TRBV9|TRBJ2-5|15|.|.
TGTGCCAGCAGCGTAGACCGGGGGTCCCAAGAGACCCAGTACTTC
CASSVDRGSQETQYF
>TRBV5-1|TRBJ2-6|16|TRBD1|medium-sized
TGCGCCAGCGGCTTAGACAGGGCCTCTGGGGCCAACGTCCTGACTTTC
CASGLDRASGANVLTF
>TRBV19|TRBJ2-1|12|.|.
TGTGCCAGTAGTAGGGAGGTAGGTGAGCAGTTCTTC
CASSREVGEQFF
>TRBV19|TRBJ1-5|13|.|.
TGTGCCAGTAGTATCGGGGAGGGGAAACCCCAGCATTTT
CASSIGEGKPQHF
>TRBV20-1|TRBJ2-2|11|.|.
TGCAGTGCCCCTCTAACCGGGGAGCTGTTTTTT
CSAPLTGELFF
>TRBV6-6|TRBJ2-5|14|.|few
TGTGCCAGCAGTTACTCTGAGGGCCAAGAGACCCAGTACTTC
CASSYSEGQETQYF